These 26 T cell receptor beta chains were all obtained from the same sample, sequenced in a study of shared clonotypes between healthy human individuals. Clones were sequenced by immunoSEQ multiplex PCR, and TCRdb holds only the in-frame ones, with some missing. Among some 510,000 clones listed, about four fifths were seen once. Sequences were obtained from PBMCs. The origin of the receptors is a woman aged 35 to 49 in good health. Some clones in this sample may be carry-over from other donors' samples.

V and J are TRBV30 and TRBJ2-3; 7 nucleotides align to TRBD1. Germline V gene sequence: CDR1 GTSNPN, CDR2 SVGIG (reference sequence). The CDR3 runs to 13 residues. V dropped 4 bases and J dropped 4; count of bases not matched to a gene: 5. The CDR3 DNA sequence: TGTGCCTGGAAGGAGACAGGGCCAGATACGCAGTATTTT. Translation gives CAWKETGPDTQYF. The whole variable domain, remainder taken from reference TRBV30 and TRBJ2-3, is SQTIHQWPATLVQPVGSPLSLECTVEGTSNPNLYWYRQAAGRGLQLLFYSVGIGQISSEVPQNLSASRPQDRQFILSSKKLLLSDSGFYLCAWKETGPDTQYFGPGTRLTVL.

There are many counts of this clone. The genes are TRBV6-4 and TRBJ2-1; 9 nucleotides line up with TRBD2. CDR3 length: 15 residues. V lost 3 bases and J lost 2; bases outside the gene matches: 2. Germline V lookup: CDR1 MRHNA, CDR2 SNTAGT. The CDR3 DNA sequence: TGTGCCAGCAGTGAGGCGGGAGGGCCCTACAATGAGCAGTTCTTC. This translates into CASSEAGGPYNEQFF.

The chain couples TRBV14 to TRBJ2-4; D is perhaps TRBD2 (5 bases). V was cut by 1 base and J by 9 bases, with 13 bases left in between. CDR1 SGHDN and CDR2 FVKESK come from the germline V gene. This CDR3 region has 14 residues. CDR3 DNA: TGTGCCAGCAGCCAAGTAGGTGCGGCGGGCATTCAGTACTTC. It codes for CASSQVGAAGIQYF.

V and J are TRBV19 and TRBJ2-2; maybe TRBD1 (6 bases). Germline CDR1 and CDR2: LNHDA and SQIVND (reference sequence). With 4 bases removed from V and 3 bases from J, the gap between germline ends came to 12 bases. CDR3 length: 15 residues. The CDR3 loop is CASSKGGQYTGELFF. The DNA of the CDR3 is TGTGCCAGTAGTAAAGGGGGACAATACACCGGGGAGCTGTTTTTT.

The V and J genes are TRBV5-1 and TRBJ2-2; a possible D gene is TRBD2 (6 bases). This CDR3 region has 16 residues. V lost 3 bases and J lost 0, with 12 bases in between. Germline V gene data show CDR1 as SGHRS and CDR2 as YFSETQ. CDR3 sequence reads: CASSSRLGANTGELFF. The CDR3 DNA is TGCGCCAGCAGCTCGAGACTAGGGGCGAACACCGGGGAGCTGTTTTTT.

With respect to this clone: This likely traces to a read error, being one base from a far larger clone. CDR3 coding DNA: TGTGCCAGCAGGGTGGAACAGACCAACACTGAAGCTTTCTTT. Translation: CASRVEQTNTEAFF. The chain joins TRBV28 to TRBJ1-1; no reliable D call. The CDR3 is 14 residues long. Germline CDR1 and CDR2: MDHEN and SYDVKM. V was shortened by 6 bases and J by 2 bases, with 13 bases between the two germline ends.

The chain joins TRBV2 to TRBJ2-5; D is perhaps TRBD1 or TRBD2 (6 bases each). The CDR3 loop spans 14 amino acids. The V gene lost 2 bases and the J gene lost 4 bases, with 11 bases spanning the gap. Germline-derived CDR1 and CDR2 are SNHLY and FYNNEI. For the CDR3, the DNA is TGTGCCAGCAGTGAATTCAGGGGAGGAGAGACCCAGTACTTC. It specifies CASSEFRGGETQYF.

As concerns this clone: A far larger clone is just one base off, so this is likely a read error. Other nucleotide sequences in the sample specify the same CDR3. The chain joins TRBV21-1 to TRBJ2-1; the listed D gene, TRBD1, was not tested against the DNA. TRBV21-1 is listed as a pseudogene. The CDR3 is made up of 14 amino acids. The chain's CDR3 is CASSPRWQSNEQFF. DNA for the CDR3: TGTGCCAGTAGCCCCCGATGGCAGTCCAATGAGCAGTTCTTC.

The J gene is TRBJ2-1, the V gene TRBV6-5, with 8 bases that match TRBD2. Germline values: CDR1 MNHEY, CDR2 SVGAGI. CDR3 length: 15 residues. V shed 5 bases and J 6 bases; nucleotides not matched to a gene: 9. The CDR3 sequence: CASSNRLASFNEQFF. CDR3 DNA: TGTGCCAGCAGTAACCGACTAGCGAGTTTCAATGAGCAGTTCTTC.

The chain carries TRBV18 and TRBJ2-1, with 8 positions matching TRBD2. The CDR3 is 15 amino acids. V trimming: 5 bases; J trimming: 7 bases; junction bases outside the gene matches: 10. Germline V CDR1 and CDR2: KGHSH, LQKENI. CDR3 protein: CASSTMGLVDNEQFF. The CDR3 DNA reads TGTGCCAGCTCAACCATGGGACTAGTCGATAATGAGCAGTTCTTC.

This clone appeared a single time. The chain has TRBV6-7 and TRBJ2-5; maybe TRBD1 (6 bases). TRBV6-7 is designated an ORF whose function remains uncertain. The CDR3 covers 14 residues. V shed 6 bases and J shed 0 bases, with 11 bases lying between them. This chain's CDR3 is CASRQGGDQETQYF. The DNA of the CDR3 is TGTGCCAGCAGACAGGGCGGAGACCAAGAGACCCAGTACTTC.

This chain uses TRBV7-8 with TRBJ2-7; D is undetermined. CDR1 is SGHVS and CDR2 is FQNEAQ in the germline V gene. This CDR3 contains 14 residues. Trimming removed 0 bases from V and 0 bases from J, with 6 bases in between. The CDR3 DNA sequence: TGTGCCAGCAGCTTAGCGGTAAGCTCCTACGAGCAGTACTTC. Amino acid sequence: CASSLAVSSYEQYF. Variable domain in full (rest from reference TRBV7-8 and TRBJ2-7): GAGVSQSPRYKVAKRGQDVALRCDPISGHVSLFWYQQALGQGPEFLTYFQNEAQLDKSGLPSDRFFAERPEGSVSTLKIQRTQQEDSAVYLCASSLAVSSYEQYFGPGTRLTVT.

A remark on this clone: The same CDR3 can be traced to other DNA sequences in this sample. This rearrangement joins TRBV28 to TRBJ1-5, with 8 bases identical to TRBD1. The CDR3 covers 14 residues. J gave up 5 bases and V 5 bases, and 5 bases lay outside the gene matches. CDR1 MDHEN and CDR2 SYDVKM come from the germline V gene. The CDR3 here is CASSPGTGHQPQHF. CDR3 in DNA: TGTGCCAGCAGTCCGGGGACAGGCCATCAGCCCCAGCATTTT.

The chain carries TRBV19 and TRBJ2-7; 11 bases agree with TRBD2. The germline gives CDR1 LNHDA, CDR2 SQIVND (reference sequence). With 4 bases clipped from V and 4 bases from J, the junction kept 12 bases outside the gene matches. The CDR3 length is 17 residues. The CDR3: CASSTRWTSGLFYEQYF. The CDR3 nucleotides read TGTGCCAGTAGTACAAGATGGACTAGCGGGTTATTTTACGAGCAGTACTTC. Full variable domain (missing parts from reference TRBV19 and TRBJ2-7): DGGITQSPKYLFRKEGQNVTLSCEQNLNHDAMYWYRQDPGQGLRLIYYSQIVNDFQKGDIAEGYSVSREKKESFPLTVTSAQKNPTAFYLCASSTRWTSGLFYEQYFGPGTRLTVT.

This chain uses TRBV9 with TRBJ2-5; 7 bases fit TRBD1. Trimming took 4 bases from V and 2 from J; bases not matched to a gene: 5. The CDR3 is 14 residues long. The germline V gene encodes CDR1 SGDLS and CDR2 YYNGEE. Here the CDR3 reads CASSKGQLQETQYF. Written as DNA, the CDR3 is TGTGCCAGCAGCAAGGGACAGCTACAAGAGACCCAGTACTTC. The whole variable domain, filled in from reference TRBV9 and TRBJ2-5, reads DSGVTQTPKHLITATGQRVTLRCSPRSGDLSVYWYQQSLDQGLQFLIQYYNGEERAKGNILERFSAQQFPDLHSELNLSSLELGDSALYFCASSKGQLQETQYFGPGTRLLVL.

V usage is TRBV14 and J usage is TRBJ2-3, with 7 nucleotides matching TRBD2. J gave up 2 bases and V 0 bases, and 5 bases lay outside the gene matches. Germline-derived CDR1 and CDR2 are SGHDN and FVKESK. The CDR3 runs 16 residues. CDR3 residues: CASSQEGTINTDTQYF. The CDR3, as DNA: TGTGCCAGCAGCCAAGAGGGGACTATTAACACAGATACGCAGTATTTT.

The V gene is TRBV19, the J gene TRBJ1-2; 7 positions agree with TRBD1. Germline assignment: CDR1 LNHDA and CDR2 SQIVND (reference sequence). This CDR3 has 15 amino acids. V lost 7 bases to trimming and J lost 4 bases; unmatched junction nucleotides: 12. CDR3: CASIPHRGQTYGYTF. The CDR3 coding sequence is TGTGCCAGTATCCCACACCGGGGACAGACCTATGGCTACACCTTC.

This sequence joins TRBV19 and TRBJ2-7; 9 positions agree with TRBD1. J was trimmed by 2 bases and V by 5 bases; bases with no gene match: 4. Germline CDR1 is LNHDA and CDR2 is SQIVND (reference sequence). The CDR3 spans 14 residues. The CDR3 sequence is CASSFTGGPYEQYF. For the CDR3, the DNA is TGTGCCAGTAGTTTCACAGGGGGCCCCTACGAGCAGTACTTC.

The V gene is TRBV2, the J gene TRBJ2-2; D uncertain. Germline values: CDR1 SNHLY, CDR2 FYNNEI. With 7 bases removed from V and 6 bases from J, the gap between germline ends came to 6 bases. CDR3 size: 11 residues. This CDR3 reads CASMGPGELFF. CDR3 in DNA: TGTGCCAGCATGGGCCCCGGGGAGCTGTTTTTT.

The sample holds a few counts of this clone. The V and J genes are TRBV10-3 and TRBJ2-7, with 8 bases aligning to TRBD1. CDR1 and CDR2 from the germline V gene are ENHRY and SYGVKD. CDR3 length equals 14 residues. The J segment lost 6 bases and the V segment lost 4 bases, leaving 8 bases of the junction unmatched. Here the CDR3 DNA reads TGTGCCATCAGTGGGGCAGGGGGCCTGGCCGAGCAGTACTTC. This encodes CAISGAGGLAEQYF.

The V call is TRBV11-3, the J call TRBJ2-7; D is undetermined. Germline V gene data show CDR1 as SGHNT and CDR2 as YENEEA. V was shortened by 1 base and J by 7 bases, with 8 bases between the two germline ends. The CDR3 has 12 residues. The CDR3 bases are TGTGCCAGCAGCTTAGGGGTGGGGGAGCAGTACTTC. As protein: CASSLGVGEQYF.

This clone was counted between two and nine times. The chain links TRBV6-5 to TRBJ2-2; 10 bases agree with TRBD2. This CDR3 has 16 amino acids. CDR1 and CDR2 (germline): MNHEY, SVGAGI. After removal of 0 bases from V and 6 bases from J, the junction contained 4 bases not matched to a gene. This CDR3 is CASSYSSGRASGELFF. DNA of the CDR3: TGTGCCAGCAGTTACTCGAGCGGGAGGGCCTCCGGGGAGCTGTTTTTT.

The chain combines TRBV5-6 with TRBJ2-7; 11 bases are shared with TRBD1. In germline, CDR1 is SGHDT, CDR2 YYEEEE. J was trimmed by 1 base and V by 4 bases; bases with no gene match: 10. There are 17 residues in the CDR3. CDR3 DNA: TGTGCCAGCAGCCCCGCCTTGGACAGGGGGCTATCCTACGAGCAGTACTTC. It yields the protein CASSPALDRGLSYEQYF.

The CDR3 DNA is TGTGCCAGTAGTCCCAAAGGGAGCGGGAGGTTTTCTGACACCGGGGAGCTGTTTTTT. Its translation: CASSPKGSGRFSDTGELFF. The chain employs TRBV19 and TRBJ2-2, with 9 positions matching TRBD2. The CDR3 totals 19 residues. V was clipped by 5 bases and J by 3 bases; unmatched bases: 16. CDR1 and CDR2 (germline): LNHDA, SQIVND (reference sequence).

This sequence joins TRBV27 and TRBJ2-2; no clear D gene. Trimming pared 7 bases from V and 1 base from J, leaving 7 bases between. The CDR3 consists of 13 residues. Germline CDR1 is MNHEY and CDR2 is SMNVEV (reference sequence). CDR3 region: CASKDLNTGELFF. The CDR3 nucleotides are TGTGCCAGCAAGGACCTGAACACCGGGGAGCTGTTTTTT.

This clone was seen a single time. The rearrangement links TRBV29-1 to TRBJ1-4; possibly TRBD1 for D (5 bases). Trimming took off 6 bases at V and 8 bases at J, with 7 bases between the two ends. Germline V gives CDR1 SQVTM, CDR2 ANQGSEA. This CDR3 has 10 residues. The CDR3 coding sequence is TGCAGCGTCGGGGGGGAAAAACTGTTTTTT. Its translation is CSVGGEKLFF. Full variable domain (remainder filled in from reference TRBV29-1 and TRBJ1-4): SAVISQKPSRDICQRGTSLTIQCQVDSQVTMMFWYRQQPGQSLTLIATANQGSEATYESGFVIDKFPISRPNLTFSTLTVSNMSPEDSSIYLCSVGGEKLFFGSGTQLSVL.